Below, one T cell receptor (beta chain) is given with its context. Which antigen it targets is not known. Base-call qualities are not available, and no considerably larger clone is one nucleotide away. V ends up 6 bases short and J 5 bases short, with an unmatched junction base count of 3. The CDR1 and CDR2 encoded by the germline V gene are MNHEY and SVGAGI. There are 13 amino acids in the CDR3, from cysteine to phenylalanine inclusive. The CDR3 DNA has 39 bases and is translated from base 1. The data originate from a study of blood T cell repertoires in COVID-19 (dated by TCRdb to between 2020 and 2021). General notes on the study: The collaborator samples originated in the United States, Italy and Spain and spanned the acute and convalescent phases of COVID-19. The material from the prospective study consisted of cDNA or gDNA derived from T cells, B-cell-depleted T cells, or PBMCs. Deeply sampled blood TCRbeta repertoires from subjects exposed to, actively infected with, or recovered from COVID-19 were included in the dataset. The repertoires were released in a freely available public database intended as a resource for research on the immune response to SARS-CoV-2. The samples were drawn from the first 160 participants of the ongoing ImmuneRACE study and from 1,254 subjects provided by 6 global collaborators. The sample metadata nearly always contained a de-identified subject ID, COVID-19 status, age in years and sex. Where HLA class I and class II types were available, the types were taken from metadata supplied by the sample provider, not from assay-based typing. The paper as a whole reports these results and caveats: The quantity of clinical and demographic metadata differed by source and by participant and was supplied without curation.

The immunoSEQ Assay, a bias-controlled multiplex PCR, was used to amplify TCRbeta CDR3 regions from genomic DNA. Per the original workflow: Nucleated cell counts per sample were estimated from amplification of reference gene primers within the assay. Sequence reads were collapsed and filtered to measure the absolute abundance of every unique TCRbeta CDR3 rearrangement. For each sample, productive Simpson clonality was calculated by taking the square root of Simpson's diversity index across productive rearrangements. This is the immuneACCESS table as TCRdb keeps it, with only in-frame sequences that have V and J called. A part of the clones is gone; compared with another copy, unresolved V genes explain less than half, and the rest is unexplained. The V and J calls and the clone size are those of that table, but D and trimming were determined from the DNA. A total of a few hundred thousand clones appear in this sample, about 90% of them only once. Of the sample, 1.7% falls within the top ten clones.

Enrolling through a virtual design, the prospective study's participants ranged in age from roughly 18 to 89 years and lived across some 23 United States geographic areas. In the prospective study, participants were assigned to cohorts based on the clinical history participants reported in a screening survey and a study questionnaire. Mobile phlebotomists in the prospective study collected whole blood, serum and a nasopharyngeal or oropharyngeal swab from every participant. Prospective study participants could optionally give additional blood draws and questionnaires over an approximately 2-month period. Prospective study blood samples were shipped either frozen or at room temperature before DNA extraction.

The clonotype comes from a woman in her late teens or twenties with acute COVID-19. The sequence joins TRBV6-5 to TRBJ2-1; 8 central bases correspond to TRBD1. The specimen sequenced was PBMCs or T cells enriched from blood (not recorded which). The bases read TGTGCCAGCAGCGACAGGGGTGACAATGAGCAGTTCTTC. Translated, it gives CASSDRGDNEQFF.